Sequencing of this T cell receptor beta chain was carried out in a study of Ad26.COV2.S vaccination and SARS-CoV-2 variants. Looked up from germline, CDR1 is SGDLS and CDR2 is YYNGEE. V was pared by 4 bases and J by 5 bases, with 8 bases of the junction left unmatched. The CDR3 runs 15 residues. The treatment is: 19 received Ad26.COV2.S at low or high dose, single or two shots; about 5 received placebo; per-sample allocation not given. The samples date from day 63 after the first vaccine or placebo injection. The table came from immunoSEQ multiplex PCR; TCRdb's copy has only in-frame clones and leaves some out. The sample lists about 350,000 clones; about nine tenths were seen once.

This chain connects TRBV9 to TRBJ1-4, with 7 bases lining up with TRBD1. The sample here was peripheral blood, taken in a trial of Ad26.COV2.S vaccine versus placebo. The origin of this receptor is a person between 18 and 65 years old who received the Ad26.COV2.S COVID-19 vaccine or a placebo. For the CDR3, the DNA is TGTGCCAGCAGCACCGGACAGGTCTCAAATGAAAAACTGTTTTTT. Its protein product is CASSTGQVSNEKLFF.